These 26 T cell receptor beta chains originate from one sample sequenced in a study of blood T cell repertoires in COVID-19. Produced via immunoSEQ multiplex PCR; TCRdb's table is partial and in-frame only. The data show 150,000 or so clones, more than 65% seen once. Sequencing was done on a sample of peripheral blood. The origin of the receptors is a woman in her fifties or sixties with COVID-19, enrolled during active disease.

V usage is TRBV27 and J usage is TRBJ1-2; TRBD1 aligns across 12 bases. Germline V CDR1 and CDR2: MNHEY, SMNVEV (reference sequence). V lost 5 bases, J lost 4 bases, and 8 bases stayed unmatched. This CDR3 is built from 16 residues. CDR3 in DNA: TGTGCCAGCAGTCCGCAACCGGGACAGGGGGCCTATGGCTACACCTTC. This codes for CASSPQPGQGAYGYTF.

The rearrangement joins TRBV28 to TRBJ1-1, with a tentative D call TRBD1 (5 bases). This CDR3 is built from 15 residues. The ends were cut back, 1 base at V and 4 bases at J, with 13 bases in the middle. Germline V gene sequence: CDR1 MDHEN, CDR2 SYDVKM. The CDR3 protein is CASSLSQGWGTEAFF. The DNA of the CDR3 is TGTGCCAGCAGTTTATCTCAGGGCTGGGGCACTGAAGCTTTCTTT.

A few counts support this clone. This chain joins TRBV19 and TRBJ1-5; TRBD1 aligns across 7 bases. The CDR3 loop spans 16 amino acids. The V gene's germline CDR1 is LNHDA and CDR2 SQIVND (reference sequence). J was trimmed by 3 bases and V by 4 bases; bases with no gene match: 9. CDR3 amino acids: CASSSERGTDNQPQHF. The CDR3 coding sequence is TGTGCCAGTAGTAGCGAAAGAGGGACAGACAATCAGCCCCAGCATTTT.

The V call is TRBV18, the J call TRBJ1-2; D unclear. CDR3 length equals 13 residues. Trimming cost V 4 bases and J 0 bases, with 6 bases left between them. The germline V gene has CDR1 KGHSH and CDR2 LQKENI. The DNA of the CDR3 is TGTGCCAGCTCACACACAGCTAACTATGGCTACACCTTC. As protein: CASSHTANYGYTF.

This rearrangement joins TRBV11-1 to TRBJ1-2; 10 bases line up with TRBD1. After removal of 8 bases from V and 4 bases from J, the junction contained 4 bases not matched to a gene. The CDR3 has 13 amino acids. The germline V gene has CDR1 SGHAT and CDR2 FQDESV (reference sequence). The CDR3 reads CASGRDRGYGYTF. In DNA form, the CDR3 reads TGTGCCAGCGGCCGGGACAGGGGCTATGGCTACACCTTC.

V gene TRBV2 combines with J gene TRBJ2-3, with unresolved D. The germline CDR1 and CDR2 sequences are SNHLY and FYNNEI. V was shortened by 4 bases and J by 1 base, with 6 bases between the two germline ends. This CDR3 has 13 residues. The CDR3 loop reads CASSAGRTDTQYF. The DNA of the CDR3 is TGTGCCAGCAGTGCTGGGCGCACAGATACGCAGTATTTT. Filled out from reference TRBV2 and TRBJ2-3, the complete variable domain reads EPEVTQTPSHQVTQMGQEVILRCVPISNHLYFYWYRQILGQKVEFLVSFYNNEISEKSEIFDDQFSVERPDGSNFTLKIRSTKLEDSAMYFCASSAGRTDTQYFGPGTRLTVL.

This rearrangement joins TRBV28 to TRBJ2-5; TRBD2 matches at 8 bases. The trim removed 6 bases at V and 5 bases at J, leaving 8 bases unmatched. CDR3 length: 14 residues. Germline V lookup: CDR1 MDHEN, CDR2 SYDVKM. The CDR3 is CASRPGGVKETQYF. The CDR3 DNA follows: TGTGCCAGCAGGCCGGGGGGGGTAAAGGAGACCCAGTACTTC.

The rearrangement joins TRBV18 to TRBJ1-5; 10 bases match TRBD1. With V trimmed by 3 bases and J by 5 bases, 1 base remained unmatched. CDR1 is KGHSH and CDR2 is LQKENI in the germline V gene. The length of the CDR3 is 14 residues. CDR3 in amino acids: CASSPDRGHQPQHF. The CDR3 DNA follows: TGTGCCAGCTCACCCGACAGGGGGCATCAGCCCCAGCATTTT.

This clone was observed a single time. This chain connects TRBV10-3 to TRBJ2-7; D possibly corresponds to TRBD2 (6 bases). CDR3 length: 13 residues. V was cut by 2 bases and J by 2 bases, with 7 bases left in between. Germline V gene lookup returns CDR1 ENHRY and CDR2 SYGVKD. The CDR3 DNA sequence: TGTGCCATCAGTGAGGGGAGGACCTACGAGCAGTACGTC. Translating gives CAISEGRTYEQYV.

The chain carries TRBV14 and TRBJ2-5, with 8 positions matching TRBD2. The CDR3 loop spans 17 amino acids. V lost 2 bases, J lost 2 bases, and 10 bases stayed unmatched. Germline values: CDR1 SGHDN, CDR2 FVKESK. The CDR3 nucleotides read TGTGCCAGCAGCCAATATTTGGGACTAGATATACAAGAGACCCAGTACTTC. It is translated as CASSQYLGLDIQETQYF. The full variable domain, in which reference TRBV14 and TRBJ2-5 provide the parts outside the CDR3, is EAGVTQFPSHSVIEKGQTVTLRCDPISGHDNLYWYRRVMGKEIKFLLHFVKESKQDESGMPNNRFLAERTGGTYSTLKVQPAELEDSGVYFCASSQYLGLDIQETQYFGPGTRLLVL.

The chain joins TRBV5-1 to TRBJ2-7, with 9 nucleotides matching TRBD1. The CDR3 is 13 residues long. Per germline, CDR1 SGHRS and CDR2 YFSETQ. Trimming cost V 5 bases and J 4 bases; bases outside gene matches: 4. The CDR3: CASSRDREYEQYF. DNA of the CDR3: TGCGCCAGCAGTAGGGACAGGGAGTACGAGCAGTACTTC.

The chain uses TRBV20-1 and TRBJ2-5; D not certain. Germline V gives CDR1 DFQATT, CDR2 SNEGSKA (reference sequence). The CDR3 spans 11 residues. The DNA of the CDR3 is TGCGCCCGAAGTAGTTTAGAGACCCAGTACTTC. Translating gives CARSSLETQYF.

DNA for the CDR3: TGTGCCAGCTCACGCGGGTACGGGGAGACCCAGTACTTC. Translation: CASSRGYGETQYF. The V gene is TRBV18, the J gene TRBJ2-5; perhaps TRBD2 as D (5 bases). CDR3 length: 13 residues. Looked up from germline, CDR1 is KGHSH and CDR2 is LQKENI. V lost 4 bases and J 5 bases, leaving 11 bases between the germline ends.

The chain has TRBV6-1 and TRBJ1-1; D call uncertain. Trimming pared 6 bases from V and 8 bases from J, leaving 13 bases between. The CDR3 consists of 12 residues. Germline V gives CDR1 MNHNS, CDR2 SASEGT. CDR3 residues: CASRSFQEEAFF. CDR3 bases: TGTGCCAGCAGGTCATTTCAGGAAGAAGCTTTCTTT.

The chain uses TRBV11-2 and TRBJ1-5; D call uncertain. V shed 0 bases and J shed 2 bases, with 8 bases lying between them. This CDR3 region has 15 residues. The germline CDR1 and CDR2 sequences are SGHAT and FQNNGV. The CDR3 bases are TGTGCCAGCAGCTTAGATGGGCAGGGCAATCAGCCCCAGCATTTT. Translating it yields CASSLDGQGNQPQHF. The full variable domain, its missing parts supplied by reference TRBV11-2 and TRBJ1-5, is EAGVAQSPRYKIIEKRQSVAFWCNPISGHATLYWYQQILGQGPKLLIQFQNNGVVDDSQLPKDRFSAERLKGVDSTLKIQPAKLEDSAVYLCASSLDGQGNQPQHFGDGTRLSIL.

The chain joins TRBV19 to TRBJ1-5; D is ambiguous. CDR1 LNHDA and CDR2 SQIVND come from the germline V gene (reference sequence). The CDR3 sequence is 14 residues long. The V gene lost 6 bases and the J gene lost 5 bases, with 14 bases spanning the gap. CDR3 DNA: TGTGCCAGTAGGCTGGTGTTGGGCTATCAGCCCCAGCATTTT. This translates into CASRLVLGYQPQHF.

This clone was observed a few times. The CDR3 region has the DNA TGTGCCAGCAGCCAGACCGGGTTCTATGGCTACACCTTC. It encodes CASSQTGFYGYTF. This rearrangement joins TRBV6-4 to TRBJ1-2, with D unclear. CDR3 size: 13 residues. CDR1 is MRHNA, CDR2 SNTAGT, per germline. Trimming shortened V by 6 bases and J by 4 bases, and 12 bases separated the two germline ends.

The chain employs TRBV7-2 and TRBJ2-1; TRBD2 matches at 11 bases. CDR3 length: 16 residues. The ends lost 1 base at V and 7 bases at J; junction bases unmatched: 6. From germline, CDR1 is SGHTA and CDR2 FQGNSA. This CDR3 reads CASSLVASGRPNEQFF. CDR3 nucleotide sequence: TGTGCCAGCAGCTTAGTGGCTAGCGGGAGGCCGAATGAGCAGTTCTTC.

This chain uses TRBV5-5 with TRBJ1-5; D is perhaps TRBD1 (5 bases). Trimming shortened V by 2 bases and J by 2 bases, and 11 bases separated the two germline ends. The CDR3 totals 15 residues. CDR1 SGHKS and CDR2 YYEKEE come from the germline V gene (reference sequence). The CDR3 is CASSFQGAGNQPQHF. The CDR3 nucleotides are TGTGCCAGCAGCTTTCAAGGGGCGGGCAATCAGCCCCAGCATTTT.

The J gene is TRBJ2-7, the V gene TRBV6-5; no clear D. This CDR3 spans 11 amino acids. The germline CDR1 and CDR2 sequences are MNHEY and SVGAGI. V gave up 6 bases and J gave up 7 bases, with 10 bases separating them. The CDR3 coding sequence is TGTGCCAGCAGGGCCTCGTGGGAGCAGTACGTC. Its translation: CASRASWEQYV.

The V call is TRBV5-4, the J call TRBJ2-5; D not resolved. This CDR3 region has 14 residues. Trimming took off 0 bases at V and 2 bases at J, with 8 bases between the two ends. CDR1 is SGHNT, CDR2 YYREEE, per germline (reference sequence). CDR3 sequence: CASSLGRLQETQYF. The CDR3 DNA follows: TGTGCCAGCAGCTTGGGGCGGCTACAAGAGACCCAGTACTTC. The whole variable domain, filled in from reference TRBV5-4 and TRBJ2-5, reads ETGVTQSPTHLIKTRGQQVTLRCSSQSGHNTVSWYQQALGQGPQFIFQYYREEENGRGNFPPRFSGLQFPNYSSELNVNALELDDSALYLCASSLGRLQETQYFGPGTRLLVL.

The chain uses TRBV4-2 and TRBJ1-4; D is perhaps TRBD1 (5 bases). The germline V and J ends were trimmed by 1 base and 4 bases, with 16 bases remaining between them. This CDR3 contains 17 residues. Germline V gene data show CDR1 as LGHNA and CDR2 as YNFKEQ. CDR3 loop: CASSQVSPGSGNEKLFF. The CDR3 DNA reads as TGTGCCAGCAGCCAAGTCTCCCCAGGGTCCGGTAATGAAAAACTGTTTTTT.

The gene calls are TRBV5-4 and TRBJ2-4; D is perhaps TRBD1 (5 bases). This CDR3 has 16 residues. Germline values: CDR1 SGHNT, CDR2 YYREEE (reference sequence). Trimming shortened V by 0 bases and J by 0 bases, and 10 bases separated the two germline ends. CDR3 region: CASSLAGLIAKNIQYF. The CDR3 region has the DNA TGTGCCAGCAGCTTGGCAGGGTTGATAGCCAAAAACATTCAGTACTTC.

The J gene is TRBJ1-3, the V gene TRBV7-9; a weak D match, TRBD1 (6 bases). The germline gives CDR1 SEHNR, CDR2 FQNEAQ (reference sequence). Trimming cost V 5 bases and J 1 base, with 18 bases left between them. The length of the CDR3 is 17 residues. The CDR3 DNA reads TGTGCCAGCAGCGCAACCCAGGGGTTGGGGTCTGGAAACACCATATATTTT. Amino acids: CASSATQGLGSGNTIYF.

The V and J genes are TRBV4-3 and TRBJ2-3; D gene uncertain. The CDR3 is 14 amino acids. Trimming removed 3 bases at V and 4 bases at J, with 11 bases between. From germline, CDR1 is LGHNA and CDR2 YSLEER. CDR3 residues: CASSQNLNADTQYF. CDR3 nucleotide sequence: TGCGCCAGCAGCCAGAACCTAAATGCAGATACGCAGTATTTT.

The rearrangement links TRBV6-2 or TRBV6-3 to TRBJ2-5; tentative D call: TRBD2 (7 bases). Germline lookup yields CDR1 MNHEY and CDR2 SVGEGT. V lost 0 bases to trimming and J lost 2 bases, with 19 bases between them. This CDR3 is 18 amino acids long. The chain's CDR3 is CASSYSNMGGGPQETQYF. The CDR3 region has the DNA TGTGCCAGCAGTTACTCGAATATGGGCGGGGGCCCACAAGAGACCCAGTACTTC.